The sequence of this T cell receptor (beta chain) was determined in a study of Ad26.COV2.S vaccination and SARS-CoV-2 variants. About this clone: The antigen remains unidentified.

Treatment indicated: 15 to 20 received Ad26.COV2.S at low or high dose, single or two shots; about 5 received placebo; per-sample allocation not given. Samples analyzed were those drawn on day 63 after the first vaccine or placebo injection. Spike of the Wuhan-strain SARS-CoV-2 was expressed by an Ad26 vector, which formed the vaccine. Trimming shortened V by 2 bases and J by 7 bases, and 12 bases separated the two germline ends. This CDR3 spans 14 amino acids. CDR1 and CDR2 from the germline V gene are SGHTA and FQGNSA. Study-level results: People given the vaccine had a wider spike-specific TCR breadth than placebo recipients did. Substantial breadth in spike-specific CD8+ and CD4+ T cell responses was reportedly seen after vaccination.

Clones were read by immunoSEQ multiplex PCR, and TCRdb kept only the in-frame ones, dropping some. The data show about 420,000 clones, 70% to 90% seen once. The chain employs TRBV7-2 and TRBJ2-1, with D unresolved. The specimen comprised peripheral blood, sampled in a trial of Ad26.COV2.S vaccine versus placebo. The TCR comes from a person between 18 and 65 years old who received the Ad26.COV2.S COVID-19 vaccine or a placebo. In DNA form, the CDR3 reads TGTGCCAGCAGCTTAAATCCAGGATGGAATGAGCAGTTCTTC. Translation: CASSLNPGWNEQFF.